This T cell receptor beta chain appears in the sequencing data of a study of shared clonotypes between healthy human individuals. Overall study context: A few men and two women, aged 18 to 49, were donors. Study results and caveats: Rarefaction curves obtained for sorted subsets showed sequencing incomplete despite large depth. Several donors held about 4.6% of naive CD4 clonotypes in common.

Concerning this clone: Its antigen is undetermined.

The germline V gene has CDR1 SGDLS and CDR2 YYNGEE. V lost 4 bases and J 4 bases, leaving 18 bases between the germline ends. The CDR3 contains 17 residues. For every subset, genomic DNA was evenly distributed across several immunoSEQ plates. Sequenced by immunoSEQ multiplex PCR; TCRdb stores in-frame clones only, minus some. The sample lists some 2,000,000 clones, 95% occurring once. The source material was naive CD4+ T cells sorted from blood. Stated subset: CD45RA+ positively selected. The receptor's source is a man between 18 and 29 years old in good health. V usage is TRBV9 and J usage is TRBJ2-6; perhaps TRBD2 as D (6 bases). CDR3 sequence: CASSYSPGAGGANVLTF. The CDR3 DNA is TGTGCCAGCAGCTACTCCCCGGGAGCTGGAGGGGCCAACGTCCTGACTTTC. The full variable domain, with the rest looked up from reference TRBV9 and TRBJ2-6, is DSGVTQTPKHLITATGQRVTLRCSPRSGDLSVYWYQQSLDQGLQFLIQYYNGEERAKGNILERFSAQQFPDLHSELNLSSLELGDSALYFCASSYSPGAGGANVLTFGAGSRLTVL.